This T cell receptor (beta chain) was sequenced in a study of T cells in Graves' hyperthyroidism and ophthalmopathy. Amplified regions were TCR beta CDR3 sequences from RNA transcripts. HTBI primers were employed in a first-round RT-PCR of the TCR CDR3. TCRdb called the multiplex PCR reads again in MiXCR, with one record for every CDR3 protein. This sample has hundreds of thousands of distinct CDR3 sequences, with less than 20% found just once. Trimming left V 3 bases short and J 5 bases short, with 22 bases between. Germline CDR1 reads LNHDA; CDR2 reads SQIVND (reference sequence). CDR3 length equals 17 residues.

The TCR comes from a man aged 35-49 years with Graves' ophthalmopathy. Sequencing was performed on blood. This chain links TRBV19 with TRBJ1-1, with a possible D match to TRBD1 (6 bases). The CDR3 bases are TGTGCCAGTAGTATCCACCTACCGACAGGTCGTAAGACTGAAGCTTTCTTT. Amino acid sequence: CASSIHLPTGRKTEAFF.